Presented here are 2 T cell receptor beta chains from one specimen sequenced in a study of blood T cell repertoires in COVID-19. Generated by immunoSEQ multiplex PCR, the TCRdb table keeps only in-frame clones and is missing some. Here the sample spans 140,000 to 150,000 clones, 75% to 85% being singletons. Sequencing used peripheral blood. The origin of the receptors is a human donor with acute or convalescent COVID-19. The donor label of this sample is uncertain.

The CDR3 region has the DNA TGTGCCAGCAGCTTGACAGGGCTATGGAACACTGAAGCTTTCTTT. The encoded protein is CASSLTGLWNTEAFF. This chain connects TRBV16 to TRBJ1-1, with 7 bases identical to TRBD1. There are 15 residues in the CDR3. The ends lost 5 bases at V and 1 base at J; junction bases unmatched: 7. Germline values: CDR1 KGHSY, CDR2 FQNENV.

This chain joins TRBV3-1 (or the pseudogene TRBV3-2) and TRBJ2-3; TRBD1 aligns across 10 bases. There are 16 residues in the CDR3. Germline loops: CDR1 LGHDT, CDR2 YNNKEL (reference sequence). V trimming: 1 base; J trimming: 2 bases; junction bases outside the gene matches: 3. The CDR3 region is CASSQAGQGSTDTQYF. The DNA of the CDR3 is TGTGCCAGCAGCCAAGCGGGACAGGGGTCCACAGATACGCAGTATTTT.